This T cell receptor (beta chain) was sequenced for a study of T cells in Graves' hyperthyroidism and ophthalmopathy. Amplification of TCR beta CDR3 regions was performed using RNA transcripts as template. The primer set for the first-round RT-PCR of the TCR CDR3 was HTBI. TCRdb called the multiplex PCR reads again in MiXCR, with one record for every CDR3 protein. Here the sample spans over 450,000 distinct CDR3 sequences, under 20% being singletons. The CDR3 runs 18 residues. With 0 bases removed from V and 5 bases from J, the gap between germline ends came to 22 bases. Germline-derived CDR1 and CDR2 are MNHNY and SVGAGI (reference sequence). In its sample, this clonotype was seen a few times.

The sample taken for sequencing was blood. This TCR derives from a young woman with Graves' ophthalmopathy. The chain couples TRBV6-6 to TRBJ1-2; D not resolved. The CDR3 sequence is CASSYSSGNARAGYGYTF. CDR3 bases: TGTGCCAGCAGTTACTCGAGTGGGAACGCTAGGGCGGGTTATGGCTACACCTTC.